These 6 T cell receptor beta chains were all obtained from the same sample, sequenced in a study of blood T cell repertoires in COVID-19. Repertoires were generated with immunoSEQ multiplex PCR, while TCRdb's copy carries only in-frame clones and drops some. The sample holds roughly 250,000 clones, about 79% seen once. Material: peripheral blood. These receptors originate from a woman older than 75 with acute or convalescent COVID-19.

CDR3 DNA: TGTGCCAGCAGCAGATACCGGGGGACTCACTACGAGCAGTACTTC. Translating gives CASSRYRGTHYEQYF. The genes are TRBV11-2 and TRBJ2-7; D possibly corresponds to TRBD2 (6 bases). Germline CDR1 is SGHAT and CDR2 is FQNNGV. Trimming shortened V by 5 bases and J by 3 bases, and 17 bases separated the two germline ends. The CDR3 runs to 15 residues.

The chain carries TRBV6-5 and TRBJ1-2; TRBD1 is a possible D gene (5 bases). The V gene's germline CDR1 is MNHEY and CDR2 SVGAGI. The CDR3 covers 14 residues. V shed 2 bases and J shed 4 bases, with 11 bases lying between them. The CDR3 coding sequence is TGTGCCAGCAGTTACGCCAGGGTCCCCTATGGCTACACCTTC. This gives the protein CASSYARVPYGYTF.

This chain uses TRBV19 with TRBJ1-2, with D possibly matching TRBD1 (6 bases). This CDR3 has 14 amino acids. The V end lost 10 bases, the J end lost 3 bases, and 18 bases lay between the germline ends. CDR1 is LNHDA, CDR2 SQIVND, per germline (reference sequence). The CDR3 nucleotides read TGTGCCACCGGCCGGGGGGGGGCAGACTATGGCTACACCTTC. Its translation: CATGRGGADYGYTF.

The chain joins TRBV30 to TRBJ1-5, with 7 bases lining up with TRBD1. CDR3 length: 15 residues. J was trimmed by 2 bases and V by 1 base; bases with no gene match: 5. Germline loops: CDR1 GTSNPN, CDR2 SVGIG (reference sequence). CDR3 sequence: CAWSALRGGNQPQHF. CDR3 coding DNA: TGTGCCTGGAGTGCCCTCAGGGGGGGCAATCAGCCCCAGCATTTT.

The sample holds one count of this clone. This chain uses TRBV2 with TRBJ2-5; tentatively, D is TRBD1 (5 bases). The CDR3 loop spans 13 amino acids. The V gene's germline CDR1 is SNHLY and CDR2 FYNNEI. Trimming shortened V by 2 bases and J by 9 bases, and 13 bases separated the two germline ends. The CDR3 protein is CASSEWGSSSQYF. DNA for the CDR3: TGTGCCAGCAGTGAATGGGGCAGCTCGTCCCAGTACTTC.

In its sample, this clone was seen once. The chain recombines TRBV6-5 with TRBJ1-1; 10 bases match TRBD1. Trimming at V came to 6 bases and at J to 0 bases, leaving 1 base not matched to a gene. Germline V CDR1 and CDR2: MNHEY, SVGAGI. The CDR3 runs 14 residues. The CDR3 region is CASRGTGVNTEAFF. The CDR3 nucleotides are TGTGCCAGCAGGGGGACAGGGGTGAACACTGAAGCTTTCTTT.